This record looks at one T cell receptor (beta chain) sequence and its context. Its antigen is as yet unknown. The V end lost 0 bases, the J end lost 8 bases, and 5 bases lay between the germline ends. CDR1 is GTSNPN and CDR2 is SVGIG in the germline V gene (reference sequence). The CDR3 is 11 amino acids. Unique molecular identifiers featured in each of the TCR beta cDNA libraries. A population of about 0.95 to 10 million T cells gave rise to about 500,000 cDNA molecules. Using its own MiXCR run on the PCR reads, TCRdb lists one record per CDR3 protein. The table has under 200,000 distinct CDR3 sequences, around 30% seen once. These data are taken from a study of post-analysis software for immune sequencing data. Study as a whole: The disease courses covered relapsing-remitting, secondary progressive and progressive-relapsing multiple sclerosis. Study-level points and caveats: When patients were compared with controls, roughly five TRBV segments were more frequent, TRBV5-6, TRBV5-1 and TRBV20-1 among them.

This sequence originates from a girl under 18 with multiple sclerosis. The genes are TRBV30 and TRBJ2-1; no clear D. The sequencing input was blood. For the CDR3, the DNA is TGTGCCTGGAGTGTTACGGATGAGCAGTTCTTC. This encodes CAWSVTDEQFF.